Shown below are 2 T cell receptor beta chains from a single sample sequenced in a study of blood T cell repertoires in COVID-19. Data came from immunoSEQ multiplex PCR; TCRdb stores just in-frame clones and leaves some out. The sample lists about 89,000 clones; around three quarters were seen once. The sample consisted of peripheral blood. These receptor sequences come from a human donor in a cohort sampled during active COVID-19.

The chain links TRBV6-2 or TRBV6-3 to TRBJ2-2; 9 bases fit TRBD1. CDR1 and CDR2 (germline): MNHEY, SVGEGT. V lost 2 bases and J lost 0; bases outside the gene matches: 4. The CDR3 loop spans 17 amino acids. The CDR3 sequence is CASSYDRGFSNTGELFF. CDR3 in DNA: TGTGCCAGCAGTTACGACAGGGGGTTTTCGAACACCGGGGAGCTGTTTTTT.

In DNA form, the CDR3 reads TGTGCCAGTAGTAACCTAGAGGGAGATACGCAGTATTTT. It translates to CASSNLEGDTQYF. The chain is built from TRBV19 and TRBJ2-3, with D perhaps TRBD2 (5 bases). Trimming stripped 4 bases from V and 5 bases from J, with 10 bases between. CDR1 is LNHDA and CDR2 is SQIVND in the germline V gene (reference sequence). This CDR3 has 13 residues.